What follows are 5 T cell receptor beta chains derived from one specimen sequenced in a study of cytomegalovirus exposure and HLA in healthy donors. The PCR used 60 Vbeta and 13 Jbeta primers. The assay was immunoSEQ multiplex PCR, and TCRdb's table has in-frame clones only and misses some. The data contain around 150,000 clones, approximately 82% of them singletons. Source material: PBMCs. The receptors originated from a man aged 40-49 years in good health and CMV-seronegative.

The genes are TRBV7-8 and TRBJ2-3; D possibly corresponds to TRBD1 (5 bases). Germline CDR1 is SGHVS and CDR2 is FQNEAQ. Trimming removed 7 bases from V and 1 base from J, with 27 bases in between. The CDR3 runs 19 residues. The CDR3 loop reads CASKSALGREVRRTDTQYF. The CDR3, as DNA: TGTGCCAGCAAATCTGCGCTAGGCAGGGAAGTTCGGCGCACAGATACGCAGTATTTT.

This clone was counted between two and nine times. This chain joins TRBV4-3 and TRBJ2-7, with 8 bases lining up with TRBD2. V gave up 0 bases and J gave up 0 bases; unmatched junction bases: 10. CDR3 length: 18 residues. CDR1 is LGHNA and CDR2 is YSLEER in the germline V gene. The CDR3 coding sequence is TGCGCCAGCAGCCAAGATTTCGCTAGCGGGCTTAGCTCCTACGAGCAGTACTTC. It specifies CASSQDFASGLSSYEQYF.

This chain links TRBV4-3 with TRBJ1-2, with 8 bases aligning to TRBD1. V lost 4 bases, J lost 2 bases, and 6 bases stayed unmatched. Germline V gene sequence: CDR1 LGHNA, CDR2 YSLEER. This CDR3 comprises 15 residues. CDR3 loop: CASSRTGTSNYGYTF. CDR3 sequence (DNA): TGCGCCAGCAGCCGGACAGGGACATCAAACTATGGCTACACCTTC.

This sequence joins TRBV19 and TRBJ2-4, with 10 bases matching TRBD1. There are 19 residues in the CDR3. The V gene end was trimmed by 0 bases and the J gene end by 0 bases; junction bases not matched to a gene: 8. Germline CDR1 is LNHDA and CDR2 is SQIVND (reference sequence). The CDR3 region has the DNA TGTGCCAGTAGTATAGATCTAGGACAGGGGGGGGTAGCCAAAAACATTCAGTACTTC. Protein: CASSIDLGQGGVAKNIQYF.

This chain links TRBV6-6 with TRBJ1-4; D might be TRBD1 (6 bases). Trimming shortened V by 6 bases and J by 8 bases, and 19 bases separated the two germline ends. The CDR3 length is 15 residues. The germline CDR1 and CDR2 sequences are MNHNY and SVGAGI (reference sequence). CDR3 region: CASRRNQGFGEKLFF. CDR3 bases: TGTGCCAGCAGAAGAAATCAGGGGTTTGGAGAAAAACTGTTTTTT.